This section outlines one T cell receptor beta chain sequence together with its context. This specimen belongs to a study of technical replicates of blood from several donors. Per the germline V gene, CDR1 is SGDLS and CDR2 is YYNGEE. The CDR3 has 15 residues. V was pared by 0 bases and J by 4 bases, with 11 bases between. The method was immunoSEQ multiplex PCR; TCRdb's version includes in-frame clones alone and lacks a portion of them. Here the sample spans more than 65,000 clones, approximately 97% being singletons. The TCR comes from a human donor in good health. Sample: T cells isolated from PBMCs. The chain recombines TRBV9 with TRBJ2-1; TRBD2 might be the D (5 bases). CDR3 coding DNA: TGTGCCAGCAGCGTAGCTAGCCTGAAATACAATGAGCAGTTCTTC. Translation gives CASSVASLKYNEQFF.